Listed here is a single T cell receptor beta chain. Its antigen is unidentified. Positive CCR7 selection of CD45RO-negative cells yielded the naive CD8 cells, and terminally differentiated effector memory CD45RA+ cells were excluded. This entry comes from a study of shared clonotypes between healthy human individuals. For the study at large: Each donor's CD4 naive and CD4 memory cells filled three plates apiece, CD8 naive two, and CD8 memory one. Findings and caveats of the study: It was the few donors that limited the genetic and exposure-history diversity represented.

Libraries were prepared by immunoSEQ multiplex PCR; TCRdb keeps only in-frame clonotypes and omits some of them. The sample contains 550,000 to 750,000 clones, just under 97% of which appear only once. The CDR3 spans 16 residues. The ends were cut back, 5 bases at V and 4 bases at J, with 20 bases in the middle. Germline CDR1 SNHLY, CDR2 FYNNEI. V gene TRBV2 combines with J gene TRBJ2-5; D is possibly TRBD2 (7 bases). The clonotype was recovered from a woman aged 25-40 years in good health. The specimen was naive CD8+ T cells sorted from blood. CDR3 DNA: TGTGCCAGCAGTTCCTCCGGGTCTAGGGGGGGAGAGACCCAGTACTTC. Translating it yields CASSSSGSRGGETQYF.